This record looks at one T cell receptor (beta chain) sequence and its context. The ends lost 4 bases at V and 0 bases at J; junction bases unmatched: 2. The CDR3 is 14 amino acids. Germline V gene lookup returns CDR1 SGHDN and CDR2 FVKESK. The data stem from a study of blood T cell repertoires in COVID-19. TCRdb keeps only in-frame clones here, not all; method: immunoSEQ multiplex PCR. The sample consists of approximately 60,000 clones, 60% to 80% of them appearing once. This receptor was obtained from a man between 60 and 75 years old with acute or convalescent COVID-19. Sequenced: peripheral blood. The genes are TRBV14 and TRBJ2-7; 8 bases are shared with TRBD1. The CDR3 reads CASSRQGSSYEQYF. The CDR3 DNA reads TGTGCCAGCAGCCGACAGGGGAGCTCCTACGAGCAGTACTTC.